This T cell receptor (beta chain) was identified during a study of blood T cell repertoires in COVID-19. Germline CDR1 and CDR2: MDHEN and SYDVKM. V dropped 7 bases and J dropped 1 base, with 19 bases sitting between them. The CDR3 length is 16 residues. Here immunoSEQ multiplex PCR was the method, and the copy in TCRdb shows in-frame clones only, minus some. The sample has 500,000 to 600,000 clones, roughly nine tenths seen once; the top ten hold roughly 8%. Input material: peripheral blood. This clonotype was obtained from a woman aged 50 to 60 with COVID-19, enrolled during active disease. The V call is TRBV28, the J call TRBJ1-2, with D perhaps TRBD1 (5 bases). The CDR3 DNA reads as TGTGCCAGCACCCCGCCGGGGGTAGTGGGTAACTATGGCTACACCTTC. It is translated as CASTPPGVVGNYGYTF.